Following are 30 T cell receptor beta chains from one sample sequenced in a study of shared clonotypes between healthy human individuals. Some clones are missing from TCRdb's copy, which holds only in-frame ones; the method was immunoSEQ multiplex PCR. The sample holds 900,000 to 1,200,000 clones, 78% seen once. The sequenced sample was memory CD4+ T cells from PBMCs. Subset of the sample: CD45RA-negative fraction. These receptors all come from a man younger than 30 in good health. Some clones in this sample may be carry-over from other donors' samples.

The chain uses TRBV18 and TRBJ2-1, with 7 bases fitting TRBD2. Germline CDR1 reads KGHSH; CDR2 reads LQKENI. V trimming: 3 bases; J trimming: 8 bases; junction bases outside the gene matches: 19. This CDR3 spans 18 amino acids. CDR3 protein: CASSPRIAGGFSTDEQFF. The DNA for the CDR3 is TGTGCCAGCTCACCGAGGATAGCGGGTGGCTTTAGTACGGATGAGCAGTTCTTC.

The chain is built from TRBV7-3 and TRBJ2-1, with D possibly matching TRBD2 (6 bases). CDR1 is SGHTA, CDR2 FQGTGA, per germline. Trimming left V 5 bases short and J 2 bases short, with 13 bases between. This CDR3 has 15 residues. The CDR3 region is CASSAHGGPYNEQFF. DNA for the CDR3: TGTGCCAGCAGCGCCCACGGGGGACCCTACAATGAGCAGTTCTTC.

The chain links TRBV27 to TRBJ2-3; possibly TRBD1 for D (6 bases). This CDR3 region has 16 residues. Germline CDR1 and CDR2: MNHEY and SMNVEV (reference sequence). Trimming took 4 bases from V and 6 from J, leaving 20 bases between them. Here the CDR3 DNA reads TGTGCCAGCAGTTCCCGGCCCTTTCCCCAGGGGGATACGCAGTATTTT. Amino acids: CASSSRPFPQGDTQYF.

The chain carries TRBV5-1 and TRBJ2-2, with 7 bases that match TRBD2. Germline CDR1 is SGHRS and CDR2 is YFSETQ. V shed 4 bases, J shed 6 bases, and the junction held 12 bases outside the gene matches. This CDR3 comprises 16 residues. CDR3 nucleotide sequence: TGCGCCAGCAGCCAAACAAGCGGGAAGGGAGCCGGGGAGCTGTTTTTT. Its protein is CASSQTSGKGAGELFF.

The chain uses TRBV6-6 and TRBJ2-6; D ambiguous. This CDR3 region has 15 residues. V lost 0 bases to trimming and J lost 0 bases, with 3 bases between them. Germline CDR1 and CDR2: MNHNY and SVGAGI (reference sequence). CDR3 protein: CASSYSSSGANVLTF. The DNA of the CDR3 is TGTGCCAGCAGTTACTCGAGCTCTGGGGCCAACGTCCTGACTTTC.

The rearrangement uses TRBV10-1 and TRBJ2-7; 8 bases fit TRBD1. The V segment lost 9 bases and the J segment 3 bases; nucleotides outside the gene matches: 7. The germline V gene has CDR1 WNHNN and CDR2 SYGVQD (reference sequence). The CDR3 length is 13 residues. In DNA, the CDR3 is TGCGCCAGGACAGGGGCGATGGTCTACGAGCAGTACTTC. This gives the protein CARTGAMVYEQYF.

The chain links TRBV7-3 to TRBJ2-1, with D perhaps matching TRBD2 (5 bases). V shed 5 bases and J shed 8 bases, with 19 bases lying between them. The germline gives CDR1 SGHTA, CDR2 FQGTGA. The CDR3 consists of 15 residues. CDR3 sequence reads: CASSPPGGLGDEQFF. The CDR3 DNA reads TGTGCCAGCAGCCCCCCGGGCGGCCTCGGGGATGAGCAGTTCTTC.

The chain combines TRBV18 with TRBJ1-2; a possible D gene is TRBD1 (6 bases). With 3 bases removed from V and 5 bases from J, the gap between germline ends came to 10 bases. Germline assignment: CDR1 KGHSH and CDR2 LQKENI. This CDR3 has 13 amino acids. Written as DNA, the CDR3 is TGTGCCAGCTCACCGGACAGTTCATATGGCTACACCTTC. Amino acid sequence: CASSPDSSYGYTF.

Remarks on this clone: Other DNA sequences of this sample code for an identical CDR3. This sequence joins TRBV6-6 and TRBJ1-2; tentatively, D is TRBD1 (5 bases). CDR3 length: 14 amino acids. V lost 0 bases, J lost 4 bases, and 9 bases lay in between. Germline loops: CDR1 MNHNY, CDR2 SVGAGI (reference sequence). CDR3 region: CASSYSGQSYGYTF. CDR3 in DNA: TGTGCCAGCAGTTACTCGGGGCAATCCTATGGCTACACCTTC.

This chain connects TRBV20-1 to TRBJ2-1; unclear D gene. The CDR3 contains 11 residues. Germline V lookup: CDR1 DFQATT, CDR2 SNEGSKA (reference sequence). Trimming removed 7 bases at V and 3 bases at J, with 7 bases between. CDR3 loop: CSVMGYNEQFF. The DNA of the CDR3 is TGCAGTGTGATGGGCTACAATGAGCAGTTCTTC.

This chain uses TRBV19 with TRBJ1-1; 7 bases align to TRBD1. The germline V gene encodes CDR1 LNHDA and CDR2 SQIVND (reference sequence). Trimming took 6 bases from V and 1 from J; bases not matched to a gene: 2. The CDR3 loop spans 13 amino acids. The CDR3 coding sequence is TGTGCCAGTAGCGGGACAGCGAACACTGAAGCTTTCTTT. The encoded protein is CASSGTANTEAFF.

V gene TRBV7-9 combines with J gene TRBJ2-7; D is ambiguous. Germline loops: CDR1 SEHNR, CDR2 FQNEAQ (reference sequence). The CDR3 is 13 amino acids. The ends were cut back, 5 bases at V and 4 bases at J, with 12 bases in the middle. The CDR3 here is CASSPSPLYEQYF. The CDR3 region has the DNA TGTGCCAGCAGCCCCTCTCCGTTGTACGAGCAGTACTTC.

The chain combines TRBV27 with TRBJ2-2, with unresolved D. The germline CDR1 and CDR2 sequences are MNHEY and SMNVEV (reference sequence). The CDR3 is 16 residues long. Trimming pared 3 bases from V and 6 bases from J, leaving 17 bases between. The DNA for the CDR3 is TGTGCCAGCAGTTTCTGGAGACCCCAATACCCCGGGGAGCTGTTTTTT. This gives the protein CASSFWRPQYPGELFF.

The chain uses TRBV5-1 and TRBJ2-7; 8 bases agree with TRBD1. Per germline, CDR1 SGHRS and CDR2 YFSETQ. There are 15 residues in the CDR3. V gave up 3 bases and J gave up 4 bases; unmatched junction bases: 9. CDR3: CASSSGQGFRYEQYF. The DNA of the CDR3 is TGCGCCAGCAGCTCTGGACAGGGCTTTAGGTACGAGCAGTACTTC.

V usage is TRBV4-3 and J usage is TRBJ2-3; TRBD2 agrees at 11 bases. There are 17 residues in the CDR3. J lost 1 base, V lost 5 bases, and 8 bases had no gene match. Germline loops: CDR1 LGHNA, CDR2 YSLEER. In nucleotides, the CDR3 is TGCGCCAGCAGCGAGCTAGCGGGAGGAGTTGGCACAGATACGCAGTATTTT. The encoded protein is CASSELAGGVGTDTQYF.

This clone has just a few counts. The rearrangement links TRBV6-5 to TRBJ2-3; maybe TRBD2 (6 bases). Germline CDR1 MNHEY, CDR2 SVGAGI. The CDR3 covers 16 residues. V was cut by 2 bases and J by 4 bases, with 16 bases left in between. In nucleotides, the CDR3 is TGTGCCAGCAGTTACAACACCCTTGGGGAGGCAGATACGCAGTATTTT. Its translation is CASSYNTLGEADTQYF.

The chain recombines TRBV19 with TRBJ1-1; the D is unclear. V lost 3 bases to trimming and J lost 1 base, with 9 bases between them. The germline V gene has CDR1 LNHDA and CDR2 SQIVND (reference sequence). The CDR3 totals 14 residues. CDR3 amino acids: CASSIGRSNTEAFF. CDR3 DNA: TGTGCCAGTAGTATTGGGCGGTCGAACACTGAAGCTTTCTTT.

On this clone: The sample carries other DNA sequences with the same CDR3. The chain uses TRBV5-1 and TRBJ2-7, with D unresolved. CDR3 size: 13 residues. Germline V gene sequence: CDR1 SGHRS, CDR2 YFSETQ. V was trimmed by 0 bases and J by 1 base, leaving 5 bases between them. The CDR3 reads CASSLEVSYEQYF. CDR3 bases: TGCGCCAGCAGCTTGGAGGTATCCTACGAGCAGTACTTC.

The V and J genes are TRBV27 and TRBJ1-2; D is perhaps TRBD1 (6 bases). The CDR3 covers 14 residues. Trimming left V 3 bases short and J 6 bases short, with 14 bases between. Germline loops: CDR1 MNHEY, CDR2 SMNVEV (reference sequence). CDR3 in DNA: TGTGCCAGCAGTTTTAGGGGGGTTGAGGATGGCTACACCTTC. Amino acids: CASSFRGVEDGYTF.

The chain combines TRBV4-3 with TRBJ2-3, with 13 bases that match TRBD2. Germline assignment: CDR1 LGHNA and CDR2 YSLEER. Unmatched junction bases numbered 5, after V lost 4 bases and J lost 1 base. This CDR3 comprises 17 residues. This chain's CDR3 is CASSPFGLAGGTDTQYF. The CDR3 nucleotides are TGCGCCAGCAGCCCCTTTGGACTAGCGGGAGGCACAGATACGCAGTATTTT.

J is TRBJ1-2 and V is TRBV2; D is unclear. Germline CDR1 is SNHLY and CDR2 is FYNNEI. This CDR3 has 14 amino acids. The germline V and J ends were trimmed by 8 bases and 0 bases, with 13 bases remaining between them. The CDR3 nucleotides read TGTGCCAGCCTACAAAGGGCCACTAACTATGGCTACACCTTC. As protein: CASLQRATNYGYTF.

This chain joins TRBV28 and TRBJ1-1, with 8 bases lining up with TRBD1. The junction had 9 bases not matched to a gene; V was cut back by 5 bases and J by 7 bases. The CDR3 is 14 amino acids. Germline CDR1 MDHEN, CDR2 SYDVKM. In DNA form, the CDR3 reads TGTGCCAGCAGTACAAGGACAGGGAGGGTTGAAGCTTTCTTT. It is translated as CASSTRTGRVEAFF.

In the case of this clone: Given a far larger clone just one base away, this is likely a sequencing read error. This specimen includes other DNA sequences encoding the same CDR3. The CDR3 DNA is TGTGCCAGCAGCGTGGCTGGACAGGGGCATGGCTACACCTTC. Amino acid sequence: CASSVAGQGHGYTF. The chain joins TRBV9 to TRBJ1-2; 9 positions agree with TRBD1. CDR1 and CDR2 from the germline V gene are SGDLS and YYNGEE. V lost 2 bases and J lost 6; bases outside the gene matches: 5. This CDR3 has 14 residues.

V and J are TRBV29-1 and TRBJ2-5; 9 bases are shared with TRBD2. The J segment lost 5 bases and the V segment lost 6 bases, leaving 7 bases of the junction unmatched. The CDR3 covers 13 residues. Germline lookup yields CDR1 SQVTM and CDR2 ANQGSEA. The CDR3 reads CSVGGRAWETQYF. CDR3 in DNA: TGCAGCGTCGGCGGGAGGGCCTGGGAGACCCAGTACTTC.

The V gene is TRBV10-3, the J gene TRBJ1-3, with D possibly matching TRBD1 (5 bases). Deletions cut 10 bases from V and 2 bases from J, with 15 bases between. The CDR3 consists of 14 residues. Germline CDR1 reads ENHRY; CDR2 reads SYGVKD. CDR3 residues: CASQRGPTGNTIYF. CDR3 nucleotide sequence: TGTGCCAGTCAACGGGGACCCACTGGAAACACCATATATTTT.

The rearrangement links TRBV9 to TRBJ2-7, with 7 nucleotides matching TRBD1. With 4 bases clipped from V and 1 base from J, the junction kept 5 bases outside the gene matches. Germline loops: CDR1 SGDLS, CDR2 YYNGEE. The CDR3 is 14 residues long. CDR3 DNA: TGTGCCAGCAGCCCGGACAGGTATTCCTACGAGCAGTACTTC. Translated, it gives CASSPDRYSYEQYF.

This clone was counted a few times. This chain uses TRBV5-1 with TRBJ2-7; 9 nucleotides align to TRBD1. The length of the CDR3 is 12 residues. The germline V gene encodes CDR1 SGHRS and CDR2 YFSETQ. V lost 4 bases to trimming and J lost 8 bases; unmatched junction nucleotides: 4. CDR3 DNA: TGCGCCAGCAGCGCAGGACAGGGGCAGCAGTACTTC. Its protein product is CASSAGQGQQYF.

The rearrangement links TRBV7-9 to TRBJ1-3; D is unresolved. The V gene's germline CDR1 is SEHNR and CDR2 FQNEAQ (reference sequence). The CDR3 contains 12 residues. V lost 4 bases, J lost 4 bases, and 5 bases lay in between. The CDR3 nucleotides are TGTGCCAGCAGCTCTACCGGAAACACCATATATTTT. It encodes CASSSTGNTIYF.

The V and J genes are TRBV30 and TRBJ2-5, with unresolved D. CDR3 length: 14 residues. Trimming stripped 3 bases from V and 2 bases from J, with 13 bases between. Looked up from germline, CDR1 is GTSNPN and CDR2 is SVGIG (reference sequence). The CDR3 loop is CAWRPPGSQETQYF. CDR3 sequence (DNA): TGTGCCTGGAGGCCACCCGGCTCACAAGAGACCCAGTACTTC.

V gene TRBV9 combines with J gene TRBJ2-5, with 10 bases fitting TRBD2. V was clipped by 7 bases and J by 4 bases; unmatched bases: 16. CDR3 length: 17 residues. CDR1 is SGDLS and CDR2 is YYNGEE in the germline V gene. This CDR3 is CASGGLADPWGGETQYF. CDR3 bases: TGTGCCAGCGGAGGACTAGCGGACCCATGGGGCGGAGAGACCCAGTACTTC.